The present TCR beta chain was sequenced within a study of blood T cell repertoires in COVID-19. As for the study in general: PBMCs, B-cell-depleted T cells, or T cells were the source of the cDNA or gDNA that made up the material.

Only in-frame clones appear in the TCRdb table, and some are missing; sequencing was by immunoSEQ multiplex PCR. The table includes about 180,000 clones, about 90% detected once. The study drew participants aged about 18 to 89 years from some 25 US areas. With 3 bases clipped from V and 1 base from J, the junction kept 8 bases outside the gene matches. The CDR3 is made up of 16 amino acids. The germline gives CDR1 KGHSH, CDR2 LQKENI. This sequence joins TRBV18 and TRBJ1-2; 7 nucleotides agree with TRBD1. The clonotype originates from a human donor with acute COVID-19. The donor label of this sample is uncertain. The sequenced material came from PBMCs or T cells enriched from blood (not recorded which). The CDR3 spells CASSPPGAGGNYGYTF. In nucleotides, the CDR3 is TGTGCCAGCTCACCCCCGGGGGCAGGGGGTAACTATGGCTACACCTTC.